Given below is one T cell receptor (beta chain) in context. Every patient had mismatch repair deficiency by PCR or immunohistochemistry. This table comes from immunoSEQ multiplex PCR, and its TCRdb copy is limited to in-frame clones, with some not included. The data hold approximately 80,000 clones, with 65% to 85% observed a single time. These data are taken from a study of PD-1 blockade in mismatch repair-deficient tumors. As for the study in general: All were previously treated, progressing patients with approximately 12 mismatch repair-deficient cancer types.

There are 20 residues in the CDR3. Germline V gene sequence: CDR1 LNHDA, CDR2 SQIVND (reference sequence). The V gene end was trimmed by 2 bases and the J gene end by 4 bases; junction bases not matched to a gene: 15. Here the sequenced sample was peripheral blood, taken 44 weeks after starting pembrolizumab. The J gene is TRBJ2-2, the V gene TRBV19, with TRBD2 matching over 11 bases. The source is an adult with mismatch repair-deficient cancer. The CDR3 here is CASSISLGLAGGRGTGELFF. The CDR3 DNA is TGTGCCAGTAGTATATCTCTGGGTCTAGCGGGAGGAAGAGGCACCGGGGAGCTGTTTTTT.